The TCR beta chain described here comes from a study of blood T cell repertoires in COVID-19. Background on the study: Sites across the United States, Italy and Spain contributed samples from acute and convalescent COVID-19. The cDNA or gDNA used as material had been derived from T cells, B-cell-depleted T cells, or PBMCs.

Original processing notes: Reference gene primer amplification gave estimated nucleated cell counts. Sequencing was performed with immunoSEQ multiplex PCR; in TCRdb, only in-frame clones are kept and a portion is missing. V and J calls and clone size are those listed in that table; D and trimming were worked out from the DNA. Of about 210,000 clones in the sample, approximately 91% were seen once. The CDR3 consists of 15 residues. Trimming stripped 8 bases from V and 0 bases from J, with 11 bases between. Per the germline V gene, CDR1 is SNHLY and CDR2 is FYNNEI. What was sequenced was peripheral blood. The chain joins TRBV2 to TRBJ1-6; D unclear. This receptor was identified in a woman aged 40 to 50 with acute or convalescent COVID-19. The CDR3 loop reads CASFAGSSYNSPLHF. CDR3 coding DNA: TGTGCCAGCTTTGCCGGGAGCTCCTATAATTCACCCCTCCACTTT.